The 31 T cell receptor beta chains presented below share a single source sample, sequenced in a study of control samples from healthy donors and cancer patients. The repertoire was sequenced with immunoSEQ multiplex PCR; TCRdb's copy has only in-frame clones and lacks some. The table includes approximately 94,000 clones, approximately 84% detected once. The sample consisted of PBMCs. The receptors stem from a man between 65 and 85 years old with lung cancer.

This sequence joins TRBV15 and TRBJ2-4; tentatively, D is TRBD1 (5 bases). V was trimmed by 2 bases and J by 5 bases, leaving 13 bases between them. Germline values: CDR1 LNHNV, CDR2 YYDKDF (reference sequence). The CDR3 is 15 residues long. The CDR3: CATSRTDRTENIQYF. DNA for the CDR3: TGTGCCACCAGCAGAACAGACAGAACCGAAAACATTCAGTACTTC.

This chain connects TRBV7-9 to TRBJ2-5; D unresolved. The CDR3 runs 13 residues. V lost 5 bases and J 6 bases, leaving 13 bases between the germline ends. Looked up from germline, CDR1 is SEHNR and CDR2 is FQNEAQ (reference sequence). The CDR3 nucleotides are TGTGCCAGCAGCCCCCTTAACGCCCAGACCCAGTACTTC. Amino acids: CASSPLNAQTQYF.

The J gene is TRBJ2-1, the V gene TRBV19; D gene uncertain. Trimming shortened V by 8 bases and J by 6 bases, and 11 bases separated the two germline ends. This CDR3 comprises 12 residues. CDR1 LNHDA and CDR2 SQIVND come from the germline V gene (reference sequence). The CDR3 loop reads CASSTWSNEQFF. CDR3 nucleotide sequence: TGTGCCAGTTCTACGTGGTCCAATGAGCAGTTCTTC.

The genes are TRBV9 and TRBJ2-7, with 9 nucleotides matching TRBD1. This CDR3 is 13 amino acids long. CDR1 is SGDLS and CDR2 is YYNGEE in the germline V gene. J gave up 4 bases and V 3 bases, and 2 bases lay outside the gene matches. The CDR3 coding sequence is TGTGCCAGCAGCGCACAGGGGGCGTACGAGCAGTACTTC. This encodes CASSAQGAYEQYF.

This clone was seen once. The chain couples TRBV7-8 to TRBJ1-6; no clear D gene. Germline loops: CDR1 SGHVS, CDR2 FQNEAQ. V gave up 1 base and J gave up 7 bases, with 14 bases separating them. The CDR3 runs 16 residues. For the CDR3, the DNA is TGTGCCAGCAGCTTAGAGGCACCTATGGGGAATTCACCCCTCCACTTT. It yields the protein CASSLEAPMGNSPLHF.

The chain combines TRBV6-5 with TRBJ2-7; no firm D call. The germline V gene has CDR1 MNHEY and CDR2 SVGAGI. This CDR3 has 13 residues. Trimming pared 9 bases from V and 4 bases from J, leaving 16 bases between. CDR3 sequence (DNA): TGTGCCAGTGCCTCGAGACACTCTTACGAGCAGTACTTC. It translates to CASASRHSYEQYF.

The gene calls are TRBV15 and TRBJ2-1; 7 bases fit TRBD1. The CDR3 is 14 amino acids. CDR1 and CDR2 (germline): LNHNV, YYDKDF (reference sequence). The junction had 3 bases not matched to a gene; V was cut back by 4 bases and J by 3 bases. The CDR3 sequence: CATSNSGGYNEQFF. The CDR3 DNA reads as TGTGCCACCAGCAACTCAGGGGGCTACAATGAGCAGTTCTTC.

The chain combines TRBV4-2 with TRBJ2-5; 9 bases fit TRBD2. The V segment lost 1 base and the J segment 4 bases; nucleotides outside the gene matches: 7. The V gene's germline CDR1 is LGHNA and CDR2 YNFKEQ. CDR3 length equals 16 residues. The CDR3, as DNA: TGTGCCAGCAGCCAAGGTCCTAGCGGGGAGGGAGAGACCCAGTACTTC. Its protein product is CASSQGPSGEGETQYF.

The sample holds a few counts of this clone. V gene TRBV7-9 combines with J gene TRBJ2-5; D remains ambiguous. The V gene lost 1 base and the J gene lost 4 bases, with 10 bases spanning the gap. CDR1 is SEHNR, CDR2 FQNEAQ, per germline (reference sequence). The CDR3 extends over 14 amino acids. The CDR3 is CASSLGLQPETQYF. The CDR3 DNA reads TGTGCCAGCAGCTTAGGGCTGCAGCCAGAGACCCAGTACTTC.

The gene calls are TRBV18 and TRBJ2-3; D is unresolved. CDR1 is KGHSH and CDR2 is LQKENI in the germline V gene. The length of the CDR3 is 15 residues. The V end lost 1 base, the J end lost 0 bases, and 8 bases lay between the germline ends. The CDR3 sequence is CASSPRATSTDTQYF. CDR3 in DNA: TGTGCCAGCTCACCACGAGCGACTAGCACAGATACGCAGTATTTT. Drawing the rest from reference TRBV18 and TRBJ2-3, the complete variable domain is NAGVMQNPRHLVRRRGQEARLRCSPMKGHSHVYWYRQLPEEGLKFMVYLQKENIIDESGMPKERFSAEFPKEGPSILRIQQVVRGDSAAYFCASSPRATSTDTQYFGPGTRLTVL.

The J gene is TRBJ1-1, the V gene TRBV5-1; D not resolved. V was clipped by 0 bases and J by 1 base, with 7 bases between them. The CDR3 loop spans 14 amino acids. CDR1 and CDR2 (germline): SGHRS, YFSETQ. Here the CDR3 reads CASSLVYRNTEAFF. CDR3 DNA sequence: TGCGCCAGCAGCTTGGTTTACAGGAACACTGAAGCTTTCTTT.

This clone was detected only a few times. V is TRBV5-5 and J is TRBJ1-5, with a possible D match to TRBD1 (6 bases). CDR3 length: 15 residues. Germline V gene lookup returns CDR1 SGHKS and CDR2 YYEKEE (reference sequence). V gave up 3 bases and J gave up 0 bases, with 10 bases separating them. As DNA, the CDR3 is TGTGCCAGCAGCTCCGGACAGAATAGCAATCAGCCCCAGCATTTT. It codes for CASSSGQNSNQPQHF. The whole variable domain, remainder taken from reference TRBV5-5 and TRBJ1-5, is DAGVTQSPTHLIKTRGQQVTLRCSPISGHKSVSWYQQVLGQGPQFIFQYYEKEERGRGNFPDRFSARQFPNYSSELNVNALLLGDSALYLCASSSGQNSNQPQHFGDGTRLSIL.

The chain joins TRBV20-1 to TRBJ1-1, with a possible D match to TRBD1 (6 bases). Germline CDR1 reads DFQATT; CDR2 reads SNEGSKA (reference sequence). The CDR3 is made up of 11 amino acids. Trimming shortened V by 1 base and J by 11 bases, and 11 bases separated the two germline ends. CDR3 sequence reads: CSARGQVFAFF. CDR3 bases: TGCAGTGCTAGAGGACAGGTGTTCGCTTTCTTT.

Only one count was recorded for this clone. CDR3 in DNA: TGTGCCAGCAGCTTAACCGGTGGTCTAGCGGGGGGGCCTCGCACCGGGGAGCTGTTTTTT. Translated: CASSLTGGLAGGPRTGELFF. V usage is TRBV7-3 and J usage is TRBJ2-2; 12 positions match TRBD2. The CDR3 extends over 20 amino acids. Per the germline V gene, CDR1 is SGHTA and CDR2 is FQGTGA. Losses at the gene ends were 0 bases for V and 4 bases for J; bases not matched to a gene: 12. The full variable domain, completed using reference TRBV7-3 and TRBJ2-2, is GAGVSQTPSNKVTEKGKYVELRCDPISGHTALYWYRQSLGQGPEFLIYFQGTGAADDSGLPNDRFFAVRPEGSVSTLKIQRTERGDSAVYLCASSLTGGLAGGPRTGELFFGEGSRLTVL.

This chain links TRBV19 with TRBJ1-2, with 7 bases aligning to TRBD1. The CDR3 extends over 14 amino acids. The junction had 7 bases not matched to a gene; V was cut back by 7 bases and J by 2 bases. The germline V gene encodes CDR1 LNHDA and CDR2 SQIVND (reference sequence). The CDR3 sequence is CASKPGDSNYGYTF. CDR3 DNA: TGTGCCAGTAAGCCGGGGGACAGCAACTATGGCTACACCTTC.

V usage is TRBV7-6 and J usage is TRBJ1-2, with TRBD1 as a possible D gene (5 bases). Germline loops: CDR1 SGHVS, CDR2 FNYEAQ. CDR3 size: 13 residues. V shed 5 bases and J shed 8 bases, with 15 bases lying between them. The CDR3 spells CASSNTGGWGYTF. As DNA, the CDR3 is TGTGCCAGCAGCAATACAGGAGGGTGGGGCTACACCTTC.

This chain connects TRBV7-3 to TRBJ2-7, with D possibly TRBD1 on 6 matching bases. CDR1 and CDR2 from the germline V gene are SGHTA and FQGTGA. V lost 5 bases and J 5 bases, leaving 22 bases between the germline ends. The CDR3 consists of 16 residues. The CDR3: CASSPTVGGSFHEQYF. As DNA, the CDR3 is TGTGCCAGCAGCCCCACCGTAGGGGGTTCCTTCCACGAGCAGTACTTC.

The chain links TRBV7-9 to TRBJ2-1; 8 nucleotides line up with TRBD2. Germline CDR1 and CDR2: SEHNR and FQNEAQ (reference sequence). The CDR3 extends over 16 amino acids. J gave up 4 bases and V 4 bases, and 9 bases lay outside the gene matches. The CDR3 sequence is CASSSTGGAQYNEQFF. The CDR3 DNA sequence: TGTGCCAGCAGCTCGACCGGGGGGGCTCAATACAATGAGCAGTTCTTC.

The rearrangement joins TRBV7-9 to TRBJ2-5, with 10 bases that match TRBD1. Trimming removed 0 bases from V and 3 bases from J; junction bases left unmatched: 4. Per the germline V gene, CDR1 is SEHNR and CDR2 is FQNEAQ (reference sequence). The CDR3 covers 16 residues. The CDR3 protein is CASSLAYGTGEETQYF. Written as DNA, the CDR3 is TGTGCCAGCAGCTTAGCGTACGGGACAGGGGAAGAGACCCAGTACTTC.

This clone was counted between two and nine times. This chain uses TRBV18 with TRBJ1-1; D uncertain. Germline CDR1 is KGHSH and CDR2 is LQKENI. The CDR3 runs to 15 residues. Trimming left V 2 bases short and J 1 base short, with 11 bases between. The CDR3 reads CASSPYREGNTEAFF. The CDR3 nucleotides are TGTGCCAGCTCACCATATCGAGAGGGGAACACTGAAGCTTTCTTT. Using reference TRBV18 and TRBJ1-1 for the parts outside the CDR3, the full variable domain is NAGVMQNPRHLVRRRGQEARLRCSPMKGHSHVYWYRQLPEEGLKFMVYLQKENIIDESGMPKERFSAEFPKEGPSILRIQQVVRGDSAAYFCASSPYREGNTEAFFGQGTRLTVV.

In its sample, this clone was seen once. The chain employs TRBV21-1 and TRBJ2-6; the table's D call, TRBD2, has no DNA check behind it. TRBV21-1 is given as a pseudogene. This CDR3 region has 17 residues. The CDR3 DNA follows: TGTGCCAGCAGCAATTCCCCAACTACTTCTGGGGCCAACGTCCTGACTTTC. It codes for CASSNSPTTSGANVLTF.

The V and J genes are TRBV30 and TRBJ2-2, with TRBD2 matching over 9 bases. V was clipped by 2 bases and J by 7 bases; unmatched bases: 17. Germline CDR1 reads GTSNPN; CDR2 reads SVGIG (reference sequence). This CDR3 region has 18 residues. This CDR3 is CAWSIPAGGPGPGGELFF. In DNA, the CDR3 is TGTGCCTGGAGTATACCAGCGGGGGGCCCGGGTCCGGGCGGGGAGCTGTTTTTT.

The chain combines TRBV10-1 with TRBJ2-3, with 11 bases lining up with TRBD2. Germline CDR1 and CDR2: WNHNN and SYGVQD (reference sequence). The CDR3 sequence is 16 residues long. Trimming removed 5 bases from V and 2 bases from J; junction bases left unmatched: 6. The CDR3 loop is CASSRTSGGITDTQYF. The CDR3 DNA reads TGCGCCAGCAGTAGAACTAGCGGGGGAATCACAGATACGCAGTATTTT.

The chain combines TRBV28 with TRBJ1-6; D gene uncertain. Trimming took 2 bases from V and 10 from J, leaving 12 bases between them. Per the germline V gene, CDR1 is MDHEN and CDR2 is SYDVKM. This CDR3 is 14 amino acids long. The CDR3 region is CASSLLTPASPLHF. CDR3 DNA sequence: TGTGCCAGCAGTTTACTGACACCGGCGTCACCCCTCCACTTT.

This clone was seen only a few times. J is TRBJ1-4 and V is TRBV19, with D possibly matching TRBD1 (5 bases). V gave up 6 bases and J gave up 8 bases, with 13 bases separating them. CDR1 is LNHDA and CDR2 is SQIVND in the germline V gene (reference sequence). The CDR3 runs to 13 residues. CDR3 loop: CASSHLAGEKLFF. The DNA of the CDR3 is TGTGCCAGTAGCCACCTGGCAGGGGAAAAACTGTTTTTT.

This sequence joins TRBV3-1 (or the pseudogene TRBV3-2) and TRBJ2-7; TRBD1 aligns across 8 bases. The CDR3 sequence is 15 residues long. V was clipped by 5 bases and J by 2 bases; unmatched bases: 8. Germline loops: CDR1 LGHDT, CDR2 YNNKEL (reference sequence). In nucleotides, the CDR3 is TGTGCCAGCAGCAGTATCCCGGGACAGGCCTACGAGCAGTACTTC. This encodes CASSSIPGQAYEQYF.

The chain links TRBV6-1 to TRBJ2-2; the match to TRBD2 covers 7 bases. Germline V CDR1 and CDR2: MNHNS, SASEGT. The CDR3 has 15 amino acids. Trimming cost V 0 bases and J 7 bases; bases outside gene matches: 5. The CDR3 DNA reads TGTGCCAGCAGTGAAGCGCACCGGGGGGTCGGGGAGCTGTTTTTT. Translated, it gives CASSEAHRGVGELFF.

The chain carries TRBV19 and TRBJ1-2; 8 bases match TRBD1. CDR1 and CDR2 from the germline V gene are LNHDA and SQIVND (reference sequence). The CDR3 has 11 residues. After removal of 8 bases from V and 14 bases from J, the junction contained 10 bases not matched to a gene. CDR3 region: CASDEGTGPTF. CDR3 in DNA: TGTGCCAGTGACGAAGGGACAGGCCCTACCTTC.

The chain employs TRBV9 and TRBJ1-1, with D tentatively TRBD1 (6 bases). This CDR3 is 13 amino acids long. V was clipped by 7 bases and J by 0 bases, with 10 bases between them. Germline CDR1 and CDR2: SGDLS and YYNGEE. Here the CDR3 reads CASGNRVNTEAFF. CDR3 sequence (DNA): TGTGCCAGCGGGAACAGGGTGAACACTGAAGCTTTCTTT.

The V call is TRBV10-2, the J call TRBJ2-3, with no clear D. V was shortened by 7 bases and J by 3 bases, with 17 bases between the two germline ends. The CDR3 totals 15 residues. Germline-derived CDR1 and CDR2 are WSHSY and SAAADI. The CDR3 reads CASKEGSSWTDTQYF. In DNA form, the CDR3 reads TGCGCCAGCAAGGAAGGATCTAGTTGGACAGATACGCAGTATTTT.

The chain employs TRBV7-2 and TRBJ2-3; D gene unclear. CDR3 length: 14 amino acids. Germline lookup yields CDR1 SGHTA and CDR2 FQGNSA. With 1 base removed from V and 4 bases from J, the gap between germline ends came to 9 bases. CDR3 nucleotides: TGTGCCAGCAGCTTAGTATCCCGGCCAGATACGCAGTATTTT. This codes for CASSLVSRPDTQYF. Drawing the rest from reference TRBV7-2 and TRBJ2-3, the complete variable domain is GAGVSQSPSNKVTEKGKDVELRCDPISGHTALYWYRQSLGQGLEFLIYFQGNSAPDKSGLPSDRFSAERTGGSVSTLTIQRTQQEDSAVYLCASSLVSRPDTQYFGPGTRLTVL.